These 19 T cell receptor beta chains came from one sample sequenced in a study of molecular identifiers for immune sequencing clone quantification. TCRdb ran MiXCR on the PCR reads and lists one entry per CDR3 protein. The profile shows 70,000 to 90,000 distinct CDR3 sequences, roughly 23% of them singletons. Input material: naive CD8+ T cells from blood, with Jurkat cell RNA spiked in. Subset given: FACS-sorted CD8+CD4-CCR7+CD45RA+ naive T cells. The receptor set was obtained from a human donor in good health. Some libraries in this study had Jurkat cell RNA spiked in.

The sample holds many counts of this clonotype. This chain joins TRBV7-9 and TRBJ2-7; 7 bases align to TRBD1. The J segment lost 6 bases and the V segment lost 3 bases, leaving 8 bases of the junction unmatched. Germline lookup yields CDR1 SEHNR and CDR2 FQNEAQ (reference sequence). The CDR3 runs 14 residues. CDR3 in amino acids: CASSLPGTAREQYF. The CDR3 DNA follows: TGTGCCAGCAGCTTGCCCGGGACAGCTCGCGAGCAGTACTTC.

Worth noting for this clonotype: Relative to the germline gene, one junction end is altered; a read error may explain this. The V and J genes are TRBV11-2 and TRBJ2-1; TRBD2 might be the D (6 bases). Looked up from germline, CDR1 is SGHAT and CDR2 is FQNNGV. The CDR3 is 13 residues long. Here the CDR3 DNA reads TGTGCCAGCAGCTGGGACTCTAACAATGAGCGGTTCTTC. Translation gives CASSWDSNNERFF.

This clonotype was detected only a few times. Here the CDR3 reads CASSPGRPIAYEQYF. CDR3 in DNA: TGTGCCAGCAGTCCCGGGCGGCCTATAGCCTACGAGCAGTACTTC. The V gene is TRBV6-5, the J gene TRBJ2-7; no reliable D call. The CDR3 runs 15 residues. Looked up from germline, CDR1 is MNHEY and CDR2 is SVGAGI. Trimming shortened V by 5 bases and J by 2 bases, and 16 bases separated the two germline ends.

In DNA form, the CDR3 reads TGTGCCAGCAGCCGAGGACGGGGGATGGCAGATACGCAGTATTTT. It codes for CASSRGRGMADTQYF. This rearrangement joins TRBV3-1 to TRBJ2-3, with D perhaps TRBD2 (6 bases). Trimming took 4 bases from V and 4 from J, leaving 15 bases between them. Germline V gene data show CDR1 as LGHDT and CDR2 as YNNKEL (reference sequence). This CDR3 spans 15 amino acids.

This clonotype was detected many times. The chain couples TRBV9 to TRBJ2-7, with D hard to call. The CDR3 covers 14 residues. V was cut by 0 bases and J by 4 bases, with 11 bases left in between. Germline CDR1 reads SGDLS; CDR2 reads YYNGEE. DNA for the CDR3: TGTGCCAGCAGCGTAGGGGAAGGACGGTACGAGCAGTACTTC. Its protein is CASSVGEGRYEQYF. Supplemented by reference TRBV9 and TRBJ2-7, the full variable domain reads DSGVTQTPKHLITATGQRVTLRCSPRSGDLSVYWYQQSLDQGLQFLIQYYNGEERAKGNILERFSAQQFPDLHSELNLSSLELGDSALYFCASSVGEGRYEQYFGPGTRLTVT.

On this clonotype: Being one base from a much bigger clone, this may be a read error. The V gene is TRBV6-5, the J gene TRBJ2-7, with a possible D match to TRBD1 (7 bases). Per germline, CDR1 MNHEY and CDR2 SVGAGI. CDR3 size: 16 residues. In DNA form, the CDR3 reads TGTGCCGGCAGCGCCGACCTGGGGCAGGGGGAGGCCGAGCAGTACTTC. Translation gives CAGSADLGQGEAEQYF.

This clonotype was observed at least ten times. The chain is built from TRBV4-2 and TRBJ1-1; possibly TRBD1 for D (5 bases). Trimming removed 1 base at V and 0 bases at J, with 12 bases between. The CDR3 spans 16 residues. Germline CDR1 LGHNA, CDR2 YNFKEQ. CDR3 sequence: CASSQVGSGMNTEAFF. DNA of the CDR3: TGTGCCAGCAGCCAAGTCGGATCAGGGATGAACACTGAAGCTTTCTTT.

V is TRBV7-9 and J is TRBJ1-1; 7 bases align to TRBD1. The CDR3 totals 16 residues. In germline, CDR1 is SEHNR, CDR2 FQNEAQ (reference sequence). Trimming at V came to 5 bases and at J to 0 bases, leaving 9 bases not matched to a gene. The DNA of the CDR3 is TGTGCCAGCAGCCGACCGGGACAGCACATGAACACTGAAGCTTTCTTT. It translates to CASSRPGQHMNTEAFF.

Regarding this clonotype: A much bigger clone sits one base away, suggesting this may be a read error. The rearrangement links TRBV4-3 to TRBJ2-7; the D gene is possibly TRBD1 (5 bases). The V gene's germline CDR1 is LGHNA and CDR2 YSLEER. The CDR3 covers 15 residues. The CDR3 bases are TGCGCCAGCAGCCAAGATCCAAGGGGCTCCTACGAGCAGTGCTTC. Encoded protein: CASSQDPRGSYEQCF.

This clonotype was detected ten times or more. The rearrangement uses TRBV29-1 and TRBJ2-3; a possible D gene is TRBD2 (5 bases). With 3 bases removed from V and 6 bases from J, the gap between germline ends came to 13 bases. In germline, CDR1 is SQVTM, CDR2 ANQGSEA. CDR3 length equals 13 residues. The DNA of the CDR3 is TGCAGCGTTGACGTCGGGAACCCCGATACGCAGTATTTT. It codes for CSVDVGNPDTQYF.

This chain connects TRBV20-1 to TRBJ2-7, with 9 bases that match TRBD2. V gave up 0 bases and J gave up 3 bases; unmatched junction bases: 3. This CDR3 comprises 14 residues. Germline lookup yields CDR1 DFQATT and CDR2 SNEGSKA (reference sequence). The CDR3 coding sequence is TGCAGTGCTAGAGAGACTAGCGGATACTACGAGCAGTACTTC. It specifies CSARETSGYYEQYF.

The chain has TRBV7-9 and TRBJ1-1, with unresolved D. This CDR3 is 14 amino acids long. Germline V gives CDR1 SEHNR, CDR2 FQNEAQ (reference sequence). V shed 2 bases and J shed 2 bases, with 9 bases lying between them. CDR3 amino acids: CASSLLPINTEAFF. The CDR3 DNA is TGTGCCAGCAGCTTACTACCGATAAACACTGAAGCTTTCTTT.

To note about this clonotype: This may be a read error: a much more frequent sequence differs by one nucleotide. CDR3 bases: TGTGCCTGGAGGGAGGGGTACGAGCAGCACTTC. Amino acids: CAWREGYEQHF. The rearrangement uses TRBV30 and TRBJ2-7; TRBD2 is a possible D gene (6 bases). The CDR3 spans 11 residues. Germline V gene data show CDR1 as GTSNPN and CDR2 as SVGIG (reference sequence).

Ten or more counts support this clonotype. The chain is built from TRBV7-9 and TRBJ2-2; maybe TRBD1 (6 bases). This CDR3 has 19 residues. The germline CDR1 and CDR2 sequences are SEHNR and FQNEAQ (reference sequence). V was pared by 1 base and J by 5 bases, with 23 bases between. CDR3 bases: TGTGCCAGCAGCTTAGAGGGGACATCACTTCGGCGAGTAACCGGGGAGCTGTTTTTT. Protein: CASSLEGTSLRRVTGELFF.

This clonotype appeared many times. The chain has TRBV4-3 and TRBJ1-5, with a possible D match to TRBD1 (5 bases). The V gene lost 0 bases and the J gene lost 2 bases, with 17 bases spanning the gap. Germline loops: CDR1 LGHNA, CDR2 YSLEER. This CDR3 is built from 18 residues. This CDR3 reads CASSQDGAPSSGNQPQHF. DNA of the CDR3: TGCGCCAGCAGCCAAGATGGGGCTCCCTCTTCGGGCAATCAGCCCCAGCATTTT.

The sample holds one count of this clonotype. The chain is built from TRBV19 and TRBJ2-1, with D maybe TRBD2 (6 bases). V was shortened by 5 bases and J by 0 bases, with 17 bases between the two germline ends. Germline lookup yields CDR1 LNHDA and CDR2 SQIVND (reference sequence). The CDR3 consists of 17 residues. In nucleotides, the CDR3 is TGTGCCAGTAGTGCTCAGCTAGCGCCGAGCTCCTACAATGAGCAGTTCTTC. Its translation: CASSAQLAPSSYNEQFF. Full variable domain (rest looked up from reference TRBV19 and TRBJ2-1): DGGITQSPKYLFRKEGQNVTLSCEQNLNHDAMYWYRQDPGQGLRLIYYSQIVNDFQKGDIAEGYSVSREKKESFPLTVTSAQKNPTAFYLCASSAQLAPSSYNEQFFGPGTRLTVL.

In this sample, this clonotype turned up many times. The chain combines TRBV11-1 with TRBJ2-5, with D possibly TRBD1 on 6 matching bases. V was shortened by 5 bases and J by 3 bases, with 16 bases between the two germline ends. The germline gives CDR1 SGHAT, CDR2 FQDESV (reference sequence). CDR3 length: 15 residues. The CDR3 bases are TGTGCCAGCAGCCGCGACAGGTTCGATGAAGAGACCCAGTACTTC. Amino acid sequence: CASSRDRFDEETQYF.

This clonotype was detected only a few times. The J gene is TRBJ2-1, the V gene TRBV12-3 or TRBV12-4; D gene ambiguous. The V gene lost 4 bases and the J gene lost 8 bases, with 6 bases spanning the gap. The CDR3 sequence is 11 residues long. The CDR3 is CASSSRDEQFF. CDR3 DNA: TGTGCCAGCAGTTCGCGCGATGAGCAGTTCTTC.

This clonotype was found many times. The rearrangement joins TRBV6-2 or TRBV6-3 to TRBJ2-3; D unclear. This CDR3 spans 16 amino acids. Trimming removed 4 bases from V and 0 bases from J, with 14 bases in between. Per the germline V gene, CDR1 is MNHEY and CDR2 is SVGEGT. CDR3 coding DNA: TGTGCCAGCAGTTCATTCCAAGTATCTAGCACAGATACGCAGTATTTT. As protein: CASSSFQVSSTDTQYF.